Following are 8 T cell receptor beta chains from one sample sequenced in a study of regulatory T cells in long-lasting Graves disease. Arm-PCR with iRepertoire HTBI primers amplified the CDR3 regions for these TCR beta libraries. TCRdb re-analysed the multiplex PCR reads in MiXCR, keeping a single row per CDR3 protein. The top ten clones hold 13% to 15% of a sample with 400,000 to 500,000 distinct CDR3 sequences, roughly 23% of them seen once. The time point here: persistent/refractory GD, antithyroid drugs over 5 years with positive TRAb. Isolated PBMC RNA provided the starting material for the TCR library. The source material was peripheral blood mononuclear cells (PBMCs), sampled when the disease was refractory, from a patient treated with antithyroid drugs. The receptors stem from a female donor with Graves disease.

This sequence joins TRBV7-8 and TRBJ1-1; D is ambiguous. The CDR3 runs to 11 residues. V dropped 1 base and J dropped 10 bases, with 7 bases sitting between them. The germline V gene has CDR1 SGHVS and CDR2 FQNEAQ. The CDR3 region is CASSLGHVAFF. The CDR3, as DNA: TGTGCCAGCAGCTTAGGACACGTAGCTTTCTTT.

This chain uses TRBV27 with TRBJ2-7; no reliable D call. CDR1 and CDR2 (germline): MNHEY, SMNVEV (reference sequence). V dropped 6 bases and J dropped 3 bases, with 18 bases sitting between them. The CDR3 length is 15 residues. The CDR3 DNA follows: TGTGCCAGCAGCCTTGGTCCCGAGGTAATCTACGAGCAGTACTTC. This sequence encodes CASSLGPEVIYEQYF.

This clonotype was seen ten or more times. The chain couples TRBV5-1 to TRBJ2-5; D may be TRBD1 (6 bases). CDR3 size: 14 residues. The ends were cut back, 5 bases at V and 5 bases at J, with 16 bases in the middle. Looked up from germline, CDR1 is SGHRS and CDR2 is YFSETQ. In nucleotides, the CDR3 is TGCGCCAGCAGTCGAAACAGGGATGGGGAGACCCAGTACTTC. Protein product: CASSRNRDGETQYF. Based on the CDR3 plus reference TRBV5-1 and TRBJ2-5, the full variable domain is KAGVTQTPRYLIKTRGQQVTLSCSPISGHRSVSWYQQTPGQGLQFLFEYFSETQRNKGNFPGRFSGRQFSNSRSEMNVSTLELGDSALYLCASSRNRDGETQYFGPGTRLLVL.

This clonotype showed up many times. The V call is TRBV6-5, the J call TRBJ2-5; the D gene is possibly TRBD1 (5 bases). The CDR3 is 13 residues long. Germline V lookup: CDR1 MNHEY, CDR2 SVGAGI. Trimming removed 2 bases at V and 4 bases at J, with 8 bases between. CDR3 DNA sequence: TGTGCCAGCAGTTACATGCAGGGAGAGACCCAGTACTTC. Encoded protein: CASSYMQGETQYF.

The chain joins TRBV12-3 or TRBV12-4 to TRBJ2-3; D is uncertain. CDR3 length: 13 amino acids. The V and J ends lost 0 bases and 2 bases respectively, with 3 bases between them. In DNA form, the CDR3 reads TGTGCCAGCAGTTTAGCGCACACAGATACGCAGTATTTT. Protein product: CASSLAHTDTQYF.

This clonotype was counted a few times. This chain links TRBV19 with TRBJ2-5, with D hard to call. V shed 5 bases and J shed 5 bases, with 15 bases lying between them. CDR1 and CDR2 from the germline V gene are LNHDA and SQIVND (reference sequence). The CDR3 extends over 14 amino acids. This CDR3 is CASSSPLGEETQYF. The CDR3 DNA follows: TGTGCCAGTAGTTCCCCCTTGGGTGAGGAGACCCAGTACTTC. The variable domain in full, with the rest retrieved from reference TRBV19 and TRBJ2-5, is DGGITQSPKYLFRKEGQNVTLSCEQNLNHDAMYWYRQDPGQGLRLIYYSQIVNDFQKGDIAEGYSVSREKKESFPLTVTSAQKNPTAFYLCASSSPLGEETQYFGPGTRLLVL.

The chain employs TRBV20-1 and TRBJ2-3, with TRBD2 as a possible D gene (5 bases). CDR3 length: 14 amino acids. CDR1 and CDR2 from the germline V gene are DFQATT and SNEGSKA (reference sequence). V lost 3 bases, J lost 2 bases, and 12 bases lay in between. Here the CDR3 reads CSASGPGITDTQYF. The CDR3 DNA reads TGCAGTGCTAGTGGCCCGGGGATCACAGATACGCAGTATTTT.

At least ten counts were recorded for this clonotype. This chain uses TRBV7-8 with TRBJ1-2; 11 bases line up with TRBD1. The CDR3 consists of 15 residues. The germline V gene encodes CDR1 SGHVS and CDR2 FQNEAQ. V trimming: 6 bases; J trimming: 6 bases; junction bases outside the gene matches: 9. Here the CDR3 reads CASRGLGTGGDGYTF. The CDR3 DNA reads TGTGCCAGCAGAGGCCTGGGGACAGGGGGAGATGGCTACACCTTC.